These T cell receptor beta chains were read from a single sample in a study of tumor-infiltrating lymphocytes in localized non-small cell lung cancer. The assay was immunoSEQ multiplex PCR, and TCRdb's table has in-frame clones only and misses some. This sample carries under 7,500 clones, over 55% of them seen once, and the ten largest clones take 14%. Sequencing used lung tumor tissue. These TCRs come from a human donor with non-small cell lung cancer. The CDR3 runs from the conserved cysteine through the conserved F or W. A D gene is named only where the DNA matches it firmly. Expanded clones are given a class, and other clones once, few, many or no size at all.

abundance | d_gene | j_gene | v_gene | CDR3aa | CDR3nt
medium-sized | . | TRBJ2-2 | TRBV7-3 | CASSLILLGTGELFF | TGTGCCAGCAGCTTAATACTCTTGGGGACCGGGGAGCTGTTTTTT
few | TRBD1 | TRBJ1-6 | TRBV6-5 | CASKRTGGSSPLHF | TGTGCCAGCAAGCGGACAGGGGGCAGTTCACCCCTCCACTTT
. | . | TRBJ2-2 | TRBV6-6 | CASRQGWETGELFF | TGTGCCAGCAGACAGGGATGGGAAACCGGGGAGCTGTTTTTT
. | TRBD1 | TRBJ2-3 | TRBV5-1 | CASSWTGGGTDTQYF | TGCGCCAGCAGTTGGACAGGGGGCGGAACAGATACGCAGTATTTT
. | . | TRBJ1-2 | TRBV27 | CASSLSWATQSNYGYTF | TGTGCCAGCAGTTTATCGTGGGCCACCCAATCTAACTATGGCTACACCTTC
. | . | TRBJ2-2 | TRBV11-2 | CASSLVGGTGELFF | TGTGCCAGCAGCTTGGTGGGGGGCACCGGGGAGCTGTTTTTT
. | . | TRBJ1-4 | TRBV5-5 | CASSGEGSNEKLFF | TGTGCCAGCAGCGGGGAAGGCTCTAATGAAAAACTGTTTTTT
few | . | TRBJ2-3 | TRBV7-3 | CASSFEGDTQYF | TGTGCCAGCAGCTTTGAGGGAGATACGCAGTATTTT
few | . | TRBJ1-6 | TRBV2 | CASRFGSGSPLHF | TGTGCCAGCAGGTTTGGGTCCGGTTCACCCCTCCACTTT
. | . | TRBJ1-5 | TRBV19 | CASSLRSNQPQHF | TGTGCCAGTAGCCTCAGGAGCAATCAGCCCCAGCATTTT
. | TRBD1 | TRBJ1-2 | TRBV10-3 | CAISGDRIPLYGYTF | TGTGCCATCAGTGGGGACAGGATACCCCTCTATGGCTACACCTTC
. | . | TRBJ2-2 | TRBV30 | CAWSVVGELFF | TGTGCCTGGAGTGTAGTAGGGGAGCTGTTTTTT
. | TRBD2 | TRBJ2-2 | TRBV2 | CASSVERGDTGELFF | TGTGCCAGCAGTGTAGAGCGGGGGGACACCGGGGAGCTGTTTTTT
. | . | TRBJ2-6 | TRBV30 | CAWSVPGVGANVLTF | TGTGCCTGGAGTGTACCGGGGGTTGGAGCCAACGTCCTGACTTTC
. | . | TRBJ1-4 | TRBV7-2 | CASSSQGQGGKLFF | TGTGCCAGCAGCTCACAGGGCCAGGGAGGAAAACTGTTTTTT
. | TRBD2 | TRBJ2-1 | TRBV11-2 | CASSARLAGVYNEQFF | TGTGCCAGCAGCGCCAGACTAGCGGGAGTTTACAATGAGCAGTTCTTC
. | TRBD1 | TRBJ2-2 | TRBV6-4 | CASRLTGGNTGELFF | TGTGCCAGCAGATTGACAGGGGGCAACACCGGGGAGCTGTTTTTT
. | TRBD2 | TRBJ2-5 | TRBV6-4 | CASSRQTSGRAGGETQYF | TGTGCCAGCAGTCGGCAGACTAGCGGGAGGGCCGGAGGAGAGACCCAGTACTTC
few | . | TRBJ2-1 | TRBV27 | CASSFDGRVYNEQFF | TGTGCCAGCAGTTTCGATGGCAGGGTGTACAATGAGCAGTTCTTC
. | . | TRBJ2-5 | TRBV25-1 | CASSPPGLQETQYF | TGTGCCAGCAGTCCTCCGGGCCTCCAAGAGACCCAGTACTTC
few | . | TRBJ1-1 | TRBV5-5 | CASSLYWDMNTEAFF | TGTGCCAGCAGCTTGTATTGGGACATGAACACTGAAGCTTTCTTT
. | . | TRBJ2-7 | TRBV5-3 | CARSFPGDEQYF | TGTGCCAGAAGCTTCCCCGGGGACGAGCAGTACTTC
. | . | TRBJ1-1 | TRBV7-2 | CASSLKAGVHTEAFF | TGTGCCAGCAGCTTAAAAGCAGGGGTACACACTGAAGCTTTCTTT
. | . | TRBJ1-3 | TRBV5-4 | CASSLAAASGNTIYF | TGTGCCAGCAGCTTGGCGGCTGCATCTGGAAACACCATATATTTT
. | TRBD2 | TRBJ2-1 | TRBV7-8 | CARPRGNSYNEQFF | TGTGCCAGGCCGCGGGGGAACTCCTACAATGAGCAGTTCTTC
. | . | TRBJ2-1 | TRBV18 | CASSPQRVAGNEQFF | TGTGCCAGCTCACCACAAAGGGTTGCGGGCAATGAGCAGTTCTTC
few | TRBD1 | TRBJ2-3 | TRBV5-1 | CASSTWTGGTDTQYF | TGCGCCAGCAGCACCTGGACAGGGGGTACAGATACGCAGTATTTT
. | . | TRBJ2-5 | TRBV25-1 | CASRDSALETQYF | TGTGCCAGCAGGGACAGCGCCCTAGAGACCCAGTACTTC
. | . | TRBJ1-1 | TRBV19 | CATGEEAFF | TGTGCCACAGGGGAAGAAGCTTTCTTT
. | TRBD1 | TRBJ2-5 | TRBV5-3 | CASSHPTGREETQYF | TGTGCCAGCAGCCACCCGACAGGGCGGGAAGAGACCCAGTACTTC
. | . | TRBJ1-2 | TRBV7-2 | CALTQGYGYTF | TGTGCCCTGACTCAGGGTTATGGCTACACCTTC
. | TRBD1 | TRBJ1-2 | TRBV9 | CASSAWDRGYGYTF | TGTGCCAGCAGCGCCTGGGACAGGGGATATGGCTACACCTTC
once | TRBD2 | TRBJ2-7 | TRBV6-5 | CASTTSGYSYEQYF | TGTGCCAGCACGACTAGCGGTTACTCCTACGAGCAGTACTTC
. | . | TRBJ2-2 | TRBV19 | CASSALHSTGELFF | TGTGCCAGTAGTGCGTTACACAGCACCGGGGAGCTGTTTTTT
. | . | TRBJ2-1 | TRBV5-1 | CASSLVGSGGKEQFF | TGCGCCAGCAGCTTGGTTGGCTCCGGGGGCAAAGAGCAGTTCTTC
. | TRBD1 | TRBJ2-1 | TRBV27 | CASSSLGGFSYNEQFF | TGTGCCAGCAGTTCCCTAGGGGGCTTCTCCTACAATGAGCAGTTCTTC
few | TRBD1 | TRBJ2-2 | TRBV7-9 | CASSPHGTETGELFF | TGTGCCAGCAGCCCCCACGGGACAGAGACCGGGGAGCTGTTTTTT
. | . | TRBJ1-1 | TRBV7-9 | CASSRTGLDTEAFF | TGTGCCAGCAGCCGTACAGGGCTAGACACTGAAGCTTTCTTT
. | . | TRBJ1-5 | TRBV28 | CASSSYRAVQPQHF | TGTGCCAGCAGTTCATACAGGGCGGTTCAGCCCCAGCATTTT
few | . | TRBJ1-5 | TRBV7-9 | CASSSLSVQPQHF | TGTGCCAGCAGCTCTTTATCCGTTCAGCCCCAGCATTTT
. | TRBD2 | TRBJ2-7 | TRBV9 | CASSAAGEGSYEQYF | TGTGCCAGCAGCGCCGCCGGGGAGGGCTCCTACGAGCAGTACTTC
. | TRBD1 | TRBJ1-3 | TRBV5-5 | CASSPGDRASGNTIYF | TGTGCCAGCAGCCCCGGGGACAGGGCCTCTGGAAACACCATATATTTT
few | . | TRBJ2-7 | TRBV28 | CASRAGDRLDEQYF | TGTGCCAGCAGAGCAGGGGACCGTCTAGACGAGCAGTACTTC
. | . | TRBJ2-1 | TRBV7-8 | CASSLQDEQFF | TGTGCCAGCAGCTTGCAGGATGAGCAGTTCTTC
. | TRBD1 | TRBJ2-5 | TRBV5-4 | CASSSQGARETQYF | TGTGCCAGCAGCTCACAGGGGGCGCGTGAGACCCAGTACTTC
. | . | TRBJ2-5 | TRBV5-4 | CASSLTGSQETQYF | TGTGCCAGCAGCCTAACAGGGAGTCAAGAGACCCAGTACTTC
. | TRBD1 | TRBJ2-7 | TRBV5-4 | CASREQGIHEQYF | TGTGCCAGCAGGGAACAGGGGATACACGAGCAGTACTTC
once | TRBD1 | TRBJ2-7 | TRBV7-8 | CASSVGQAYEQYF | TGTGCCAGCAGCGTGGGACAGGCCTACGAGCAGTACTTC
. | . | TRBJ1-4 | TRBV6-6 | CASSQPAKNEKLFF | TGTGCCAGCAGTCAACCGGCCAAAAATGAAAAACTGTTTTTT
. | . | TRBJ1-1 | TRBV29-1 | CSVEGRGRNTEAFF | TGCAGCGTTGAAGGTCGGGGGAGAAACACTGAAGCTTTCTTT